In this sample, the clone carrying this T cell receptor beta chain turned up once. Germline V CDR1 and CDR2: MDHEN, SYDVKM. The CDR3 is made up of 14 amino acids. V trimming: 4 bases; J trimming: 9 bases; junction bases outside the gene matches: 9. The sample belongs to a study of cytomegalovirus exposure and HLA in healthy donors. The PCR was carried out with 60 Vbeta primers and 13 Jbeta primers. Generated by immunoSEQ multiplex PCR, the TCRdb table keeps only in-frame clones and is missing some. This sample has tens of thousands of clones; 81% occur once, and the top ten carry 0.95% to 1.5%. Sequenced input: PBMCs. J is TRBJ2-1 and V is TRBV28, with 7 bases lining up with TRBD1. The TCR was taken from a girl aged 2-9 years in good health and CMV-seropositive. For the CDR3, the DNA is TGTGCCAGCAGTTCCCGGACAGGTCAGGGTGAGCAGTTCTTC. Its translation: CASSSRTGQGEQFF.